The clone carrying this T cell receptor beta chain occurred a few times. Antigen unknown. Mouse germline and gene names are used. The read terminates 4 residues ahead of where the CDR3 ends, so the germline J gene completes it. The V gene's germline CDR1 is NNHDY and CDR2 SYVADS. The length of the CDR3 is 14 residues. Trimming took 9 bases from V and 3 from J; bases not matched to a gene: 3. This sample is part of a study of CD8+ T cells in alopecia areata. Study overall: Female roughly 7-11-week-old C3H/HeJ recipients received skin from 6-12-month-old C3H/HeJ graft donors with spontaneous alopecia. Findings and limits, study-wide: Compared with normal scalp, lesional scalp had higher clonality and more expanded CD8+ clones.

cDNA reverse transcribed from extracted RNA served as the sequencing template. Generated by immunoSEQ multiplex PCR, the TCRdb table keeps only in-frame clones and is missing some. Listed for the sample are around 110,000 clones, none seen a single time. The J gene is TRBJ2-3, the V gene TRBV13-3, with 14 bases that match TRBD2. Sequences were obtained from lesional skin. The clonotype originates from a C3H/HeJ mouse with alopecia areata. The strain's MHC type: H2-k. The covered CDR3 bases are TGTGCCACCGGGACTGGGGGGGCGGCAGAA. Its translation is CATGTGGAAE. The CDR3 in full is CATGTGGAAETLYF.